The clone carrying this TCR beta chain was seen once. The CDR3 runs 16 residues. After removal of 5 bases from V and 3 bases from J, the junction contained 8 bases not matched to a gene. Germline CDR1 MGHRA, CDR2 YSYEKL. The sample originates from a study of cytotoxic CD8 clonotypes in ibrutinib-treated CLL. Background on the study: Partial responders roughly 25, complete 2; some twelve progressed and 14 stayed in remission by median around 68 months.

Profiled with immunoSEQ multiplex PCR; TCRdb holds only in-frame clones, not every one. This sample yields under 150,000 clones, of which about 91% are seen a single time; about 10% belongs to the top ten. The sequenced sample was PBMCs, obtained after 12 months of ibrutinib treatment. The chain is built from TRBV4-1 and TRBJ2-2; 8 nucleotides agree with TRBD2. This sequence originates from a human donor with chronic lymphocytic leukemia. CDR3: CASSSRGGLDTGELFF. The CDR3 region has the DNA TGCGCCAGCAGCTCCCGGGGGGGGCTGGACACCGGGGAGCTGTTTTTT.